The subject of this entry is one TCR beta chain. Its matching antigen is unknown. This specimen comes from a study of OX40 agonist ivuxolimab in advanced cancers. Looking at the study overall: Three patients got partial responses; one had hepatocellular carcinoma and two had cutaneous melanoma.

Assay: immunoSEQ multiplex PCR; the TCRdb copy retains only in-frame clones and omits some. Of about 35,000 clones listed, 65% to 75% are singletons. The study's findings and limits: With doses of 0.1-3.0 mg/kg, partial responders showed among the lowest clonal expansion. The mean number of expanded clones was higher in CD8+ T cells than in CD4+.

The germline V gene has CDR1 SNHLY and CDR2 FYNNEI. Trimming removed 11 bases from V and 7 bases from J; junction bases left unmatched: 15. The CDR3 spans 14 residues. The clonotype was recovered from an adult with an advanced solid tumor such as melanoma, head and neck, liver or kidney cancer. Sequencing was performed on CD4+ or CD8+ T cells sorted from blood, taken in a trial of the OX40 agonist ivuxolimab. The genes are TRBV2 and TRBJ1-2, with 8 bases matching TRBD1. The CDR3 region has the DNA TGTGCCGGCTCGTCAAATCAGGGGGCGAGTGGCTACACCTTC. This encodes CAGSSNQGASGYTF.